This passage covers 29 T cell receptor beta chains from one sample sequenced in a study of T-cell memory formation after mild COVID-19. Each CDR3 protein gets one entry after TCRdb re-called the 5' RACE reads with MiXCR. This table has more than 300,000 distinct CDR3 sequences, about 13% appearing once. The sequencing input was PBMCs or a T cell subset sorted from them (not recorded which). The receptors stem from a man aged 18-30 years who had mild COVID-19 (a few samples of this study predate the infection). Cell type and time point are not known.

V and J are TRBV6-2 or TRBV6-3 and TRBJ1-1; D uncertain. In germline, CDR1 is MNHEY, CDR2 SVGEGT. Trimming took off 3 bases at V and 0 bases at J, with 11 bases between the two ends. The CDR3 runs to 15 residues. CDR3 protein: CASSYREYLNTEAFF. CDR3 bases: TGTGCCAGCAGTTATAGGGAATACCTGAACACTGAAGCTTTCTTT.

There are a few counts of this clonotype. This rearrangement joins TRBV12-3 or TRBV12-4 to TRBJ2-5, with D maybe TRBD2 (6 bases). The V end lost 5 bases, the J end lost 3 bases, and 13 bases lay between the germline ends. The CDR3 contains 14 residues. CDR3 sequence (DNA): TGTGCCAGCAGTGACCTAGCGCCGGAAGAGACCCAGTACTTC. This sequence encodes CASSDLAPEETQYF.

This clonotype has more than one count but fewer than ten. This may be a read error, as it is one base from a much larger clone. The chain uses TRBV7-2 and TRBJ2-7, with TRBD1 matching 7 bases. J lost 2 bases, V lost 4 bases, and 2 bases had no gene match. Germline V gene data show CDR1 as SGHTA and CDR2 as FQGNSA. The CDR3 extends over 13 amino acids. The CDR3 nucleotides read TGTGCCAGCAGCTGGGGACAGACCTACGAGCAGTACTTC. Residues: CASSWGQTYEQYF.

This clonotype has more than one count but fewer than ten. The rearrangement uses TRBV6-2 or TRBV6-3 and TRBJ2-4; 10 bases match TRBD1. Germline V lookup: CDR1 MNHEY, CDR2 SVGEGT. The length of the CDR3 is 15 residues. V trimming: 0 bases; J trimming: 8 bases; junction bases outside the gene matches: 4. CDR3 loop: CASSYSTGGRDIQYF. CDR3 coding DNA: TGTGCCAGCAGTTACTCGACAGGGGGCCGAGACATTCAGTACTTC.

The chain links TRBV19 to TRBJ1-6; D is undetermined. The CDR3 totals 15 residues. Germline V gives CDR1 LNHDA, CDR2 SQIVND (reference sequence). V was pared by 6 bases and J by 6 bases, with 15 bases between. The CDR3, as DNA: TGTGCCAGTAGCCAAACCCGGGATCTTAATTCACCCCTCCACTTT. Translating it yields CASSQTRDLNSPLHF.

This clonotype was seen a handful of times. Written as DNA, the CDR3 is TGCGCCAGCAGTCCGAAACAGGGGGCGCGTGATACGCAGTATTTT. As protein: CASSPKQGARDTQYF. The V and J genes are TRBV5-1 and TRBJ2-3, with 9 bases lining up with TRBD1. Germline loops: CDR1 SGHRS, CDR2 YFSETQ. V lost 5 bases and J lost 6; bases outside the gene matches: 10. This CDR3 has 15 residues. The whole variable domain, remainder taken from reference TRBV5-1 and TRBJ2-3, is KAGVTQTPRYLIKTRGQQVTLSCSPISGHRSVSWYQQTPGQGLQFLFEYFSETQRNKGNFPGRFSGRQFSNSRSEMNVSTLELGDSALYLCASSPKQGARDTQYFGPGTRLTVL.

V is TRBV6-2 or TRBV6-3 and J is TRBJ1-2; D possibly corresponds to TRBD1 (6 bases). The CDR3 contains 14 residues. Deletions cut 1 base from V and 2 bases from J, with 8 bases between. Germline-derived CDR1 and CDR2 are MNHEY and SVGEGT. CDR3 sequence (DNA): TGTGCCAGCAGTTACTACGACAGGAACTATGGCTACACCTTC. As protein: CASSYYDRNYGYTF.

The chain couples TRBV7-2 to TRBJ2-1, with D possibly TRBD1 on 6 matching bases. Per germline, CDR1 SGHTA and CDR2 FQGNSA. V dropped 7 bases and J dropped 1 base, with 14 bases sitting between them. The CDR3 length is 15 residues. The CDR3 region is CASTLGRGSYNEQFF. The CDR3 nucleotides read TGTGCCAGCACCCTAGGCAGGGGTTCCTACAATGAGCAGTTCTTC.

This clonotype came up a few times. The CDR3 here is CASSHKGGDQETQYF. The CDR3 bases are TGCGCCAGCAGCCACAAAGGTGGGGACCAAGAGACCCAGTACTTC. The chain recombines TRBV4-1 with TRBJ2-5; unclear D gene. V lost 3 bases and J 0 bases, leaving 11 bases between the germline ends. Germline V lookup: CDR1 MGHRA, CDR2 YSYEKL. The CDR3 is made up of 15 amino acids.

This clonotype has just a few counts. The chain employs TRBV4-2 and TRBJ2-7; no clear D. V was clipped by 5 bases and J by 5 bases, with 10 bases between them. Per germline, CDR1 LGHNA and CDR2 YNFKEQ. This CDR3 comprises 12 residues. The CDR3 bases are TGTGCCAGCAGCGAGCTGGGCCACGAGCAGTACTTC. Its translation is CASSELGHEQYF.

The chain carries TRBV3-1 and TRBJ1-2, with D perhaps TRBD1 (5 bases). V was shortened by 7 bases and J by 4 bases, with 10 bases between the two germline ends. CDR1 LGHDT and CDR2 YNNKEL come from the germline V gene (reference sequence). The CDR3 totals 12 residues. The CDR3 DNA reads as TGTGCCAGCAATCAGGGCGGCTATGGCTACACCTTC. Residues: CASNQGGYGYTF.

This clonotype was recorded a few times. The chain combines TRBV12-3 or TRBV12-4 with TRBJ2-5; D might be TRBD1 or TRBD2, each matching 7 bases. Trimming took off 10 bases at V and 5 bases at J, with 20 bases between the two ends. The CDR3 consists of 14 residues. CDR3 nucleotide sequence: TGTGCCACCAGGGGGGGAGGGGCAGCGGAGACCCAGTACTTC. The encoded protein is CATRGGGAAETQYF.

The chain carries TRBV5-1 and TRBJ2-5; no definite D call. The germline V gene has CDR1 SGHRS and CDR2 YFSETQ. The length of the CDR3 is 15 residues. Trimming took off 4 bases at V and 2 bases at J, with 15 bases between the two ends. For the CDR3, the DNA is TGCGCCAGCAGCAAGGGCCGGAGTCGGCAAGAGACCCAGTACTTC. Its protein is CASSKGRSRQETQYF.

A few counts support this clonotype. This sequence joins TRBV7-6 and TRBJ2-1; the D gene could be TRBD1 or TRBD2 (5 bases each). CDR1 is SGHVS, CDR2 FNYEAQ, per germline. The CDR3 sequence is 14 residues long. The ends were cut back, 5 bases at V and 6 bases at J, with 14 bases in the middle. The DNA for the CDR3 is TGTGCCAGCAGCAGCCGGGACCACACCAATGAGCAGTTCTTC. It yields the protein CASSSRDHTNEQFF.

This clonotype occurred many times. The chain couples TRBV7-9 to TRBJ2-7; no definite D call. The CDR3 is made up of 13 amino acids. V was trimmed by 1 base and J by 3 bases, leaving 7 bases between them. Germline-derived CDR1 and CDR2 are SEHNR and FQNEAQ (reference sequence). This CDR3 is CASSLVGGYEQYF. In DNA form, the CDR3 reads TGTGCCAGCAGCTTAGTGGGCGGCTACGAGCAGTACTTC.

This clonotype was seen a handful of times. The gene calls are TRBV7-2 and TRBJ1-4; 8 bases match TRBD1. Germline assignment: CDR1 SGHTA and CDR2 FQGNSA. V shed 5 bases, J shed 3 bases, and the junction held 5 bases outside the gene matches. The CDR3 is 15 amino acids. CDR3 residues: CASSNRQGPNEKLFF. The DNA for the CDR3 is TGTGCCAGCAGCAACCGACAGGGGCCTAATGAAAAACTGTTTTTT.

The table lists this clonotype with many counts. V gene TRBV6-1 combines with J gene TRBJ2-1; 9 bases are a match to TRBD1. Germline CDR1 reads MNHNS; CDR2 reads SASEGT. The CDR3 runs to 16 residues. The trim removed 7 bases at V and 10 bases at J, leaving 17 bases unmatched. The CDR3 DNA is TGTGCCAGCACCCGACGGCCGGGACAGGGCTCTCGGGAGCAGTTCTTC. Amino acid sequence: CASTRRPGQGSREQFF.

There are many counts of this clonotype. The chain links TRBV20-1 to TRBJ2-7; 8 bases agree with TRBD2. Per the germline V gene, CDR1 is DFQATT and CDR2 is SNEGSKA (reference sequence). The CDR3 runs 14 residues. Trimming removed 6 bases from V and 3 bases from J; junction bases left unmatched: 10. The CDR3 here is CSAPRGTSVYEQYV. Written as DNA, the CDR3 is TGCAGTGCACCCCGGGGGACTAGTGTCTACGAGCAGTACGTC.

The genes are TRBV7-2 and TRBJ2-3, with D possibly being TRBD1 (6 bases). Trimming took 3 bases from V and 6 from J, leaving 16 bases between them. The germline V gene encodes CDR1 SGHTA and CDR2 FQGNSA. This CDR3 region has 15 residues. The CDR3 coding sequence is TGTGCCAGCAGCTTTGCTACAGGGATTGAGGATACGCAGTATTTT. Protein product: CASSFATGIEDTQYF.

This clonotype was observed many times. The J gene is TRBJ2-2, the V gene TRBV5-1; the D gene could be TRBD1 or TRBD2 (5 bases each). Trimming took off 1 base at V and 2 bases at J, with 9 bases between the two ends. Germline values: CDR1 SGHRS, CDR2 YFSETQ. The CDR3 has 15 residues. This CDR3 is CASSLPGPNTGELFF. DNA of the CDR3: TGCGCCAGCAGCTTGCCGGGACCTAACACCGGGGAGCTGTTTTTT. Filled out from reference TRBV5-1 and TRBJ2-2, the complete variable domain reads KAGVTQTPRYLIKTRGQQVTLSCSPISGHRSVSWYQQTPGQGLQFLFEYFSETQRNKGNFPGRFSGRQFSNSRSEMNVSTLELGDSALYLCASSLPGPNTGELFFGEGSRLTVL.

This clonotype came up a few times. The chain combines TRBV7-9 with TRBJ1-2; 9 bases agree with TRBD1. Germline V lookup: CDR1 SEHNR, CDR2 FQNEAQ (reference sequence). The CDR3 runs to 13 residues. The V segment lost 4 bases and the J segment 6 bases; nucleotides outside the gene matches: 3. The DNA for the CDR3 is TGTGCCAGCAGCTCGACAGGGGGGAATGGCTACACCTTC. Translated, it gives CASSSTGGNGYTF.

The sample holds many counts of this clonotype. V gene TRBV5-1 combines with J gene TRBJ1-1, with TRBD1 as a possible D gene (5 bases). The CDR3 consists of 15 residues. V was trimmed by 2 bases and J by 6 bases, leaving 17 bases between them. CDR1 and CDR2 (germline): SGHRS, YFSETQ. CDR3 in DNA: TGCGCCAGCAGCTTCGTTGGGGGGACCCAGTCTGAAGCTTTCTTT. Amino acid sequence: CASSFVGGTQSEAFF.

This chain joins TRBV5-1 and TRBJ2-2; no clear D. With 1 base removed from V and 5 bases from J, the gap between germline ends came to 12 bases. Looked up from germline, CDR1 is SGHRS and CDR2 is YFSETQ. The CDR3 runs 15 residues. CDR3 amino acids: CASSLTGPMTGELFF. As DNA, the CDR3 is TGCGCCAGCAGCTTGACCGGGCCGATGACCGGGGAGCTGTTTTTT.

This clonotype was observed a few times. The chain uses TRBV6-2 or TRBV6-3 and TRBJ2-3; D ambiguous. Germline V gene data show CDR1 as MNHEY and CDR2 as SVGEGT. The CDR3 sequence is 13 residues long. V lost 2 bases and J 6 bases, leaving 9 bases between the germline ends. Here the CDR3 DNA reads TGTGCCAGCAGTTACCGATTCGGGGATACGCAGTATTTT. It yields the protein CASSYRFGDTQYF.

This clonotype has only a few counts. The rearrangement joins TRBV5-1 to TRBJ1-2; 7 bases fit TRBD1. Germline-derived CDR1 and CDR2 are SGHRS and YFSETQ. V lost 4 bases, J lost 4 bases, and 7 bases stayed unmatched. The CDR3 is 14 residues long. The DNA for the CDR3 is TGCGCCAGCAGCCCGAGACAGGGCGGCTATGGCTACACCTTC. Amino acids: CASSPRQGGYGYTF.

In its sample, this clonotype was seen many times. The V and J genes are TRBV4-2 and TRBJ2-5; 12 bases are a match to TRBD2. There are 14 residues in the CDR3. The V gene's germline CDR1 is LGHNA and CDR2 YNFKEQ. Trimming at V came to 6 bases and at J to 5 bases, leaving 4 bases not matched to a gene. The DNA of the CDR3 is TGTGCCAGCAGTCCTAGCGGGGGGGGCGAGACCCAGTACTTC. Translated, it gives CASSPSGGGETQYF.

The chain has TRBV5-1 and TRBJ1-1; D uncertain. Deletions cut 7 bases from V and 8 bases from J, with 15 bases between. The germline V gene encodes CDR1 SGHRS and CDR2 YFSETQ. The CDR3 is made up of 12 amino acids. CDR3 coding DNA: TGCGCCAGCTCGGACCGTGGGCAGGAAGCTTTCTTT. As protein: CASSDRGQEAFF. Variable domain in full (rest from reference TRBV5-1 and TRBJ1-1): KAGVTQTPRYLIKTRGQQVTLSCSPISGHRSVSWYQQTPGQGLQFLFEYFSETQRNKGNFPGRFSGRQFSNSRSEMNVSTLELGDSALYLCASSDRGQEAFFGQGTRLTVV.

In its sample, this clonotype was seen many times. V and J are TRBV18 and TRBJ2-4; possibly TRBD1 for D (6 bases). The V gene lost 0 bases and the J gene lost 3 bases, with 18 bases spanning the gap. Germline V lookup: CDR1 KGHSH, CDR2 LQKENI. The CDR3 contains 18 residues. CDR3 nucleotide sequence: TGTGCCAGCTCACCACCGGAGTGGCAGGGGTTAGGCAAAAACATTCAGTACTTC. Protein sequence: CASSPPEWQGLGKNIQYF. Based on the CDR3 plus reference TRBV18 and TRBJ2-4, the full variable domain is NAGVMQNPRHLVRRRGQEARLRCSPMKGHSHVYWYRQLPEEGLKFMVYLQKENIIDESGMPKERFSAEFPKEGPSILRIQQVVRGDSAAYFCASSPPEWQGLGKNIQYFGAGTRLSVL.

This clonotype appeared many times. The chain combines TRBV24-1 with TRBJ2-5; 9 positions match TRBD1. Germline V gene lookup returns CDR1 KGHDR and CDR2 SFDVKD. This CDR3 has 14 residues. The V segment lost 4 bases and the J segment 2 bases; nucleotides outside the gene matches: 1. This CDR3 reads CATSEGQGQETQYF. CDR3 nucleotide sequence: TGTGCCACCAGTGAAGGACAGGGGCAAGAGACCCAGTACTTC.